These 6 T cell receptor beta chains were all obtained from the same sample, sequenced in a study of T cell changes during pregnancy in multiple sclerosis. Measured with immunoSEQ multiplex PCR; TCRdb has only the in-frame clones, and not every one. The sample lists roughly 41,000 clones, 90% to 95% occurring once. The sample consisted of peripheral blood, taken in the third trimester of pregnancy. The receptors were gathered from a female donor with multiple sclerosis, enrolled in a pregnancy study.

The V call is TRBV29-1, the J call TRBJ2-3, with D perhaps TRBD1 (6 bases). CDR3 length: 15 amino acids. Germline V gene data show CDR1 as SQVTM and CDR2 as ANQGSEA. Trimming pared 6 bases from V and 2 bases from J, leaving 18 bases between. CDR3 in amino acids: CSVMGLTGPTDTQYF. In DNA form, the CDR3 reads TGCAGCGTGATGGGCCTGACAGGACCCACAGATACGCAGTATTTT.

This rearrangement joins TRBV18 to TRBJ1-1; TRBD1 aligns across 9 bases. The CDR3 has 14 residues. Germline loops: CDR1 KGHSH, CDR2 LQKENI. The V segment lost 2 bases and the J segment 4 bases; nucleotides outside the gene matches: 2. This CDR3 is CASSPTGGLTEAFF. The DNA of the CDR3 is TGTGCCAGCTCACCAACAGGGGGCCTCACTGAAGCTTTCTTT.

The chain carries TRBV5-4 and TRBJ1-2; D possibly corresponds to TRBD1 (5 bases). The CDR3 extends over 15 amino acids. The ends were cut back, 2 bases at V and 0 bases at J, with 11 bases in the middle. The germline gives CDR1 SGHNT, CDR2 YYREEE (reference sequence). This chain's CDR3 is CASSFGGIANYGYTF. CDR3 sequence (DNA): TGTGCCAGCAGCTTTGGGGGGATCGCTAACTATGGCTACACCTTC.

This rearrangement joins TRBV19 to TRBJ1-1; 12 positions match TRBD1. The V segment lost 7 bases and the J segment 8 bases; nucleotides outside the gene matches: 14. Per the germline V gene, CDR1 is LNHDA and CDR2 is SQIVND (reference sequence). This CDR3 contains 16 residues. The CDR3 is CASIRRPGQGAREAFF. The CDR3 DNA reads as TGTGCCAGTATCAGAAGGCCGGGACAGGGGGCGAGAGAAGCTTTCTTT.

V is TRBV5-6 and J is TRBJ2-2; a possible D gene is TRBD2 (6 bases). Germline lookup yields CDR1 SGHDT and CDR2 YYEEEE. Trimming pared 0 bases from V and 6 bases from J, leaving 6 bases between. This CDR3 is built from 13 residues. The CDR3 DNA reads as TGTGCCAGCAGCTTGGGGGGGGCCGGGGAGCTGTTTTTT. It yields the protein CASSLGGAGELFF.

The CDR3 DNA reads TGTGCCAGCAACAGGGAGAATTCCGGGGAGCTGTTTTTT. As protein: CASNRENSGELFF. V gene TRBV25-1 combines with J gene TRBJ2-2; D possibly corresponds to TRBD1 (6 bases). V dropped 7 bases and J dropped 6 bases, with 12 bases sitting between them. This CDR3 has 13 residues. Germline lookup yields CDR1 MGHDK and CDR2 SYGVNS.